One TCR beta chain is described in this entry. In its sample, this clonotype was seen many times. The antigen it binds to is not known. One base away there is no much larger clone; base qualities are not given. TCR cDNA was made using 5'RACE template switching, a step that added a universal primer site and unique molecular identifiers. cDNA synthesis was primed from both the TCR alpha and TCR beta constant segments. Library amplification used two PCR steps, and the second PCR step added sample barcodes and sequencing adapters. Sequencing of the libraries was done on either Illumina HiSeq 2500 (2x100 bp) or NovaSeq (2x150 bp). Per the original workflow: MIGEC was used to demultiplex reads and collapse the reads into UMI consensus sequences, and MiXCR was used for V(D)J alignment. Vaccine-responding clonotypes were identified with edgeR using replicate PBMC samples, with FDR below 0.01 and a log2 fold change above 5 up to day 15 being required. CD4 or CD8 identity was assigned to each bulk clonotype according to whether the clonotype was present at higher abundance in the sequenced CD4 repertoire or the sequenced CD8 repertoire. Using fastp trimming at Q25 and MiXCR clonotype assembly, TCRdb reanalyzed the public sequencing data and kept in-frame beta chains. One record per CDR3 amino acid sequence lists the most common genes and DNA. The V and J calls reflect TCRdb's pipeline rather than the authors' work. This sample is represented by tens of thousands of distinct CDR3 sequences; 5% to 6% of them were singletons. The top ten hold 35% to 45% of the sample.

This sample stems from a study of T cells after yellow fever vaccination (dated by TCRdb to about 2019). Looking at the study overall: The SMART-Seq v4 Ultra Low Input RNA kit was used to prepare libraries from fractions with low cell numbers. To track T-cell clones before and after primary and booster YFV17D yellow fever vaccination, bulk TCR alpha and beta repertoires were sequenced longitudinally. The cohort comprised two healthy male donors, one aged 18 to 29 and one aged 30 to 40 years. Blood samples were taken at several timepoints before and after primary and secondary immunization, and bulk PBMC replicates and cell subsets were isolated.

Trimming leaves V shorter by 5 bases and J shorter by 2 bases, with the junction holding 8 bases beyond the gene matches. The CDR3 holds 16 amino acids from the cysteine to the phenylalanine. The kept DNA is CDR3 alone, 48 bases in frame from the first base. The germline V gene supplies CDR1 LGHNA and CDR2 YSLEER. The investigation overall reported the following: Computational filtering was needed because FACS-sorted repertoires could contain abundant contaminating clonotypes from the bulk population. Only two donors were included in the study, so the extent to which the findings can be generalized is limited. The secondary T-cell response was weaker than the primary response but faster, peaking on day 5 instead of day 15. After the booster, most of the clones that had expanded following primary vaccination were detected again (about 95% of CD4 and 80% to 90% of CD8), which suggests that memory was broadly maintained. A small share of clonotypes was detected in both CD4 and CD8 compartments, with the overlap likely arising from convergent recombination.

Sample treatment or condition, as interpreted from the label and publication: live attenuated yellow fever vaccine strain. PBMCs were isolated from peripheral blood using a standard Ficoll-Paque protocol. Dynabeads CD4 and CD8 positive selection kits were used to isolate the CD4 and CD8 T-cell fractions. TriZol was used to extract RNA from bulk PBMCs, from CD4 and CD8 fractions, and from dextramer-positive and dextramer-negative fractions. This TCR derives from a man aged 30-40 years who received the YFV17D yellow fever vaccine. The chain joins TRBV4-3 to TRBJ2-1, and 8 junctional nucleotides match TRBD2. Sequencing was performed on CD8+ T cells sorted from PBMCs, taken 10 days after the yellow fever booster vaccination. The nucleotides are TGCGCCAGCAGCACGTCGGGACTAGGCCCCTACAATGAGCAGTTCTTC. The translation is CASSTSGLGPYNEQFF.